Listed below are T cell receptor beta chains from one sample, sequenced in a study of human T cells and chemical hapten exposure. Each CDR3 protein is one row after TCRdb ran MiXCR on the RACE reads. The profile covers around 120,000 distinct CDR3 sequences, with roughly an eighth appearing a single time and less than 0.95% taken by the ten largest. The input for sequencing was whole blood, taken in connection with sensitization to the hapten diphenylcyclopropenone (DPC). The receptors were sampled from a man younger than 35 with alopecia areata. Some clones in this sample may be carry-over from other donors' samples. CDR3s include the opening cysteine and the closing phenylalanine or tryptophan. Fields, in order: CDR3 length, V gene, clone size, J gene, D gene, CDR3 protein, CDR3 DNA. D genes are given only for firm matches. Not every row has a clone size; where given, it reads once, few, many or a size class.

length: 14
V: TRBV4-3
size: few
J: TRBJ1-1
D: .
CDR3: CASSQDWKGTEAFF
DNA: TGCGCCAGCAGCCAAGATTGGAAGGGCACTGAAGCTTTCTTT

length: 16
V: TRBV4-1
size: .
J: TRBJ2-7
D: TRBD2
CDR3: CASSQMPRGASYEQYF
DNA: TGCGCCAGCAGCCAAATGCCGCGGGGGGCCTCCTACGAGCAGTACTTC

length: 16
V: TRBV19
size: few
J: TRBJ2-1
D: TRBD2
CDR3: CASSMFRAGGHNEQFF
DNA: TGTGCCAGTAGTATGTTCCGCGCGGGGGGGCACAATGAGCAGTTCTTC

length: 15
V: TRBV2
size: .
J: TRBJ2-2
D: .
CDR3: CASSEISSNTGELFF
DNA: TGTGCCAGCAGTGAAATCAGCTCCAACACCGGGGAGCTGTTTTTT

length: 11
V: TRBV10-3
size: .
J: TRBJ2-5
D: .
CDR3: CAISVGETQYF
DNA: TGTGCCATCAGTGTTGGGGAGACCCAGTACTTC

length: 15
V: TRBV27
size: few
J: TRBJ1-2
D: TRBD1
CDR3: CASSRRGTELYGYTF
DNA: TGTGCCAGCAGTCGCCGGGGGACAGAGCTTTATGGCTACACCTTC

length: 14
V: TRBV11-2
size: .
J: TRBJ1-5
D: .
CDR3: CASTNDRSNQPQHF
DNA: TGTGCCAGCACCAATGACAGGTCCAATCAGCCCCAGCATTTT

length: 15
V: TRBV3-1
size: .
J: TRBJ1-1
D: .
CDR3: CASSGRVRSNTEAFF
DNA: TGTGCCAGCAGCGGCCGGGTTCGGTCGAACACTGAAGCTTTCTTT

length: 17
V: TRBV6-2/TRBV6-3
size: .
J: TRBJ2-3
D: TRBD2
CDR3: CASSYPRGGVDTDTQYF
DNA: TGTGCCAGCAGTTACCCCCGTGGGGGGGTCGACACAGATACGCAGTATTTT

length: 15
V: TRBV11-2
size: .
J: TRBJ2-2
D: TRBD1
CDR3: CASSRTGSGTGELFF
DNA: TGTGCCAGCAGCCGGACAGGAAGTGGGACCGGGGAGCTGTTTTTT

length: 16
V: TRBV7-2
size: .
J: TRBJ2-2
D: .
CDR3: CASSPGGTLRTGELFF
DNA: TGTGCCAGCAGCCCAGGAGGTACCCTCCGCACCGGGGAGCTGTTTTTT

length: 17
V: TRBV11-2
size: few
J: TRBJ1-3
D: .
CDR3: CASSRTLSASSGNTIYF
DNA: TGTGCCAGCAGTCGGACCCTGAGCGCTTCCTCTGGAAACACCATATATTTT

length: 13
V: TRBV12-3/TRBV12-4
size: .
J: TRBJ2-5
D: .
CDR3: CASSWGWEETQYF
DNA: TGTGCCAGCAGTTGGGGGTGGGAAGAGACCCAGTACTTC

length: 15
V: TRBV5-1
size: .
J: TRBJ1-6
D: TRBD1
CDR3: CASSLGPGQIKPLHF
DNA: TGCGCCAGCAGCTTGGGGCCGGGACAGATAAAGCCCCTCCACTTT

length: 13
V: TRBV27
size: .
J: TRBJ2-7
D: .
CDR3: CASSLGDRYEQYF
DNA: TGTGCCAGCAGTTTGGGGGACCGCTACGAGCAGTACTTC

length: 14
V: TRBV7-8
size: .
J: TRBJ1-5
D: TRBD1
CDR3: CASSSTGTNQPQHF
DNA: TGTGCCAGCAGCTCGACAGGGACTAATCAGCCCCAGCATTTT

length: 14
V: TRBV7-6
size: few
J: TRBJ1-1
D: .
CDR3: CASSSGILNTEAFF
DNA: TGTGCCAGCAGCTCCGGGATCTTGAACACTGAAGCTTTCTTT

length: 16
V: TRBV2
size: few
J: TRBJ2-2
D: TRBD1
CDR3: CASREVQGVYTGELFF
DNA: TGTGCCAGCAGGGAAGTACAGGGGGTGTACACCGGGGAGCTGTTTTTT

length: 13
V: TRBV11-2
size: few
J: TRBJ2-4
D: .
CDR3: CASSSQAVSIQYF
DNA: TGTGCCAGCAGCTCCCAGGCCGTAAGCATTCAGTACTTC

length: 15
V: TRBV4-1
size: .
J: TRBJ2-1
D: .
CDR3: CASSQDRASSFEQFF
DNA: TGCGCCAGCAGCCAAGATAGGGCCTCTAGTTTTGAGCAGTTCTTC

length: 14
V: TRBV10-3
size: many
J: TRBJ1-6
D: .
CDR3: CAISESTGNSPLHF
DNA: TGTGCCATCAGTGAGTCCACAGGGAATTCACCCCTCCACTTT

length: 15
V: TRBV29-1
size: few
J: TRBJ1-1
D: TRBD1
CDR3: CSAIDRALSNTEAFF
DNA: TGCAGCGCTATAGACAGGGCCCTATCTAACACTGAAGCTTTCTTT

length: 15
V: TRBV7-8
size: .
J: TRBJ2-4
D: .
CDR3: CASSLEDRLKNIQYF
DNA: TGTGCCAGCAGCCTGGAAGACAGGCTCAAAAACATTCAGTACTTC

length: 17
V: TRBV9
size: many
J: TRBJ1-1
D: .
CDR3: CASSPRGGARMNTEAFF
DNA: TGTGCCAGCAGCCCCCGCGGAGGGGCACGGATGAACACTGAAGCTTTCTTT

length: 16
V: TRBV18
size: many
J: TRBJ2-1
D: .
CDR3: CASSPPRGLSYNEQFF
DNA: TGTGCCAGCTCACCACCGAGGGGACTCTCCTACAATGAGCAGTTCTTC

length: 15
V: TRBV20-1
size: few
J: TRBJ2-2
D: .
CDR3: CSALRSTRVTGELFF
DNA: TGCAGTGCGCTGAGGTCTACCCGTGTCACCGGGGAGCTGTTTTTT

length: 14
V: TRBV6-5
size: few
J: TRBJ2-5
D: TRBD2
CDR3: CASRPGLPRETQYF
DNA: TGTGCCAGCAGACCGGGACTACCCCGAGAGACCCAGTACTTC

length: 13
V: TRBV9
size: .
J: TRBJ1-1
D: .
CDR3: CASSGRQGTEAFF
DNA: TGTGCCAGCAGCGGGAGGCAGGGCACTGAAGCTTTCTTT

length: 14
V: TRBV3-1
size: .
J: TRBJ1-1
D: .
CDR3: CASSQVGYAVEAFF
DNA: TGTGCCAGCAGCCAAGTGGGTTATGCGGTTGAAGCTTTCTTT